This T cell receptor (beta chain) was obtained from a study of vaccination and CD4 T cells after COVID-19. About the study: Cells were stimulated with overlapping spike peptides from SARS-CoV-2, HCoV-NL63, HCoV-OC43 and HCoV-229E.

The sample's treatment: 10-day PBMC culture with coronavirus spike peptide pools or control peptides (ViraFEST assay). The unexposed donor provided CD4+ T cells, which were taken before the COVID-19 pandemic (2011-2018). Sequencing of the DNA from cultured CD4+ T cells was carried out with the Oncomine TCR Beta short-read assay. Cultures of CD4+ T cells served as the source for extracting genomic DNA. TCRdb re-called the PCR reads with MiXCR, one entry per CDR3 protein. Here the sample spans 10,000 or so distinct CDR3 sequences, 32% being singletons. As to this clonotype: The antigen is unknown.

This CDR3 region has 14 residues. With 10 bases removed from V and 3 bases from J, the gap between germline ends came to 17 bases. Germline CDR1 is SNHLY and CDR2 is FYNNEI. This sequence was found in a human donor in good health. J is TRBJ2-3 and V is TRBV2; no reliable D call. Sample: CD4+ T cells from blood, cultured in vitro. The CDR3 nucleotides are TGTGCCACGGCCCTGGCTCTATCGACAGATACGCAGTATTTT. This translates into CATALALSTDTQYF.